This note documents a single T cell receptor (beta chain) sequence. The germline gives CDR1 SNHLY, CDR2 FYNNEI. Trimming took 7 bases from V and 4 from J, leaving 19 bases between them. CDR3 length: 15 residues. Clones were read by immunoSEQ multiplex PCR, and TCRdb kept only the in-frame ones, dropping some. This sample carries approximately 240,000 clones, around four fifths of them seen once, and the ten largest clones take around 6.8%. The sample is drawn from a study of blood T cell repertoires in COVID-19. The receptor comes from an older woman with active or convalescent COVID-19. The sample taken for sequencing was peripheral blood. The rearrangement joins TRBV2 to TRBJ2-5; tentative D call: TRBD2 (7 bases). CDR3 sequence: CASTDTGGGGETQYF. The CDR3 DNA sequence: TGTGCCAGCACCGATACGGGGGGCGGGGGAGAGACCCAGTACTTC.